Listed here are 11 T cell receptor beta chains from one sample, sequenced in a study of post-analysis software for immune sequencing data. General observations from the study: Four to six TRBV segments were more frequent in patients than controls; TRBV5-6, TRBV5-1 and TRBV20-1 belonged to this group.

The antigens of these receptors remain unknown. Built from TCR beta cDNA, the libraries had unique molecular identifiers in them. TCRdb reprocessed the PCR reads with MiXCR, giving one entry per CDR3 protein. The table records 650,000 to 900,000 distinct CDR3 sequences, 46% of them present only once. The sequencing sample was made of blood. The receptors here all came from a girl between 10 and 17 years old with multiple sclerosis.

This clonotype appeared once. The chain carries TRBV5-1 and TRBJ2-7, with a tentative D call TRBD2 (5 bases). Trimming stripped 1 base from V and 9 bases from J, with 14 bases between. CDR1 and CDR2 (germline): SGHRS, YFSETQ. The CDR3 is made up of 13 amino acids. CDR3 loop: CASSLPRRSVQYF. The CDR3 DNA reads TGCGCCAGCAGCTTGCCCCGGAGGTCTGTGCAGTACTTC.

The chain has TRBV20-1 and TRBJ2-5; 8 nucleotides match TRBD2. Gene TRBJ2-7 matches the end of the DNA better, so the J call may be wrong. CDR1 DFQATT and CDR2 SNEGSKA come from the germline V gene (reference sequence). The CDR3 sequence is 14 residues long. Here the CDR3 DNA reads TGCAGTGCTAGGGAGGGACTAGTACCCTACGAGCAGTACTTC. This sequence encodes CSAREGLVPYEQYF.

The CDR3 is CATSDAGTVNYGYTF. CDR3 in DNA: TGTGCCACCAGTGATGCTGGGACAGTTAACTATGGCTACACCTTC. The rearrangement links TRBV24-1 to TRBJ1-2; 7 bases line up with TRBD1. The V gene end was trimmed by 3 bases and the J gene end by 1 base; junction bases not matched to a gene: 4. This CDR3 has 15 amino acids. Looked up from germline, CDR1 is KGHDR and CDR2 is SFDVKD.

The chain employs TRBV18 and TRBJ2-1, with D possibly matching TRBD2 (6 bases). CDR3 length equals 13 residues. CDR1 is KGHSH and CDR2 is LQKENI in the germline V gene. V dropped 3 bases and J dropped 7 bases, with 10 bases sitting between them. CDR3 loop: CASSPQGGNEQFF. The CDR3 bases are TGTGCCAGCTCACCGCAAGGAGGGAATGAGCAGTTCTTC. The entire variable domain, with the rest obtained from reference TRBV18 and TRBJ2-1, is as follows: NAGVMQNPRHLVRRRGQEARLRCSPMKGHSHVYWYRQLPEEGLKFMVYLQKENIIDESGMPKERFSAEFPKEGPSILRIQQVVRGDSAAYFCASSPQGGNEQFFGPGTRLTVL.

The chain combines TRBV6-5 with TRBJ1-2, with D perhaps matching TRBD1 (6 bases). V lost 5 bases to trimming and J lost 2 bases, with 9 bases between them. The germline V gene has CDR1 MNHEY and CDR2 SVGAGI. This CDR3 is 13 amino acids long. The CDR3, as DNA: TGTGCCAGCAGTCGAACAGGGAACTATGGCTACACCTTC. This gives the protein CASSRTGNYGYTF.

As DNA, the CDR3 is TGTGCCAGCAGTTACTCACCAGGGATCGGCTACACCTTC. It translates to CASSYSPGIGYTF. The gene calls are TRBV6-2 or TRBV6-3 and TRBJ1-2, with D possibly TRBD1 on 5 matching bases. V dropped 0 bases and J dropped 8 bases, with 10 bases sitting between them. Germline-derived CDR1 and CDR2 are MNHEY and SVGEGT. The CDR3 consists of 13 residues.

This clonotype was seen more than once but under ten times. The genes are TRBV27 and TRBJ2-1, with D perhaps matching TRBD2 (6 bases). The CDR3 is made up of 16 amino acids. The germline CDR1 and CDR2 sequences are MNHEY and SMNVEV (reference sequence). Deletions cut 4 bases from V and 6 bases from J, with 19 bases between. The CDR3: CASSSLFVRGSNEQFF. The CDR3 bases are TGTGCCAGCAGTTCTTTGTTCGTCCGGGGGTCCAATGAGCAGTTCTTC.

CDR3 loop: CSVEKGRLASGRAKDTQYF. The CDR3 DNA sequence: TGCAGCGTTGAAAAAGGGCGGCTAGCTAGCGGGAGGGCCAAAGATACGCAGTATTTT. This chain joins TRBV29-1 and TRBJ2-3, with TRBD2 matching 12 bases. Per the germline V gene, CDR1 is SQVTM and CDR2 is ANQGSEA. This CDR3 is built from 19 residues. With 2 bases clipped from V and 5 bases from J, the junction kept 17 bases outside the gene matches.

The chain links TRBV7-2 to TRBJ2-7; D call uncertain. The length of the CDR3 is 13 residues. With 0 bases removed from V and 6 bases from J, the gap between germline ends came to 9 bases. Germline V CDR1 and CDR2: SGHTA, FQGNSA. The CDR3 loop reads CASSLAHYREQYF. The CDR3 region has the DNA TGTGCCAGCAGCTTAGCTCACTACCGCGAGCAGTACTTC. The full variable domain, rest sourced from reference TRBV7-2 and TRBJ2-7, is GAGVSQSPSNKVTEKGKDVELRCDPISGHTALYWYRQSLGQGLEFLIYFQGNSAPDKSGLPSDRFSAERTGGSVSTLTIQRTQQEDSAVYLCASSLAHYREQYFGPGTRLTVT.

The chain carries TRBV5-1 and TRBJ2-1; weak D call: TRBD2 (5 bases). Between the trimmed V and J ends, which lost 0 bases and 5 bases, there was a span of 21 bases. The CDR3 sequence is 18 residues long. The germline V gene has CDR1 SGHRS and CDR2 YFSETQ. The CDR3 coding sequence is TGCGCCAGCAGCTTGGATGCGGGCAGCCCTAGGTGGGACAATGAGCAGTTCTTC. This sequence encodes CASSLDAGSPRWDNEQFF. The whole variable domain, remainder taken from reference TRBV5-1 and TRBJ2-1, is KAGVTQTPRYLIKTRGQQVTLSCSPISGHRSVSWYQQTPGQGLQFLFEYFSETQRNKGNFPGRFSGRQFSNSRSEMNVSTLELGDSALYLCASSLDAGSPRWDNEQFFGPGTRLTVL.

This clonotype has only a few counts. The CDR3 loop is CASSLGNLNTEAFF. For the CDR3, the DNA is TGCGCCAGCAGCTTGGGGAACTTGAACACTGAAGCTTTCTTT. The rearrangement links TRBV5-1 to TRBJ1-1, with D hard to call. The germline CDR1 and CDR2 sequences are SGHRS and YFSETQ. Trimming removed 0 bases at V and 0 bases at J, with 6 bases between. This CDR3 region has 14 residues.